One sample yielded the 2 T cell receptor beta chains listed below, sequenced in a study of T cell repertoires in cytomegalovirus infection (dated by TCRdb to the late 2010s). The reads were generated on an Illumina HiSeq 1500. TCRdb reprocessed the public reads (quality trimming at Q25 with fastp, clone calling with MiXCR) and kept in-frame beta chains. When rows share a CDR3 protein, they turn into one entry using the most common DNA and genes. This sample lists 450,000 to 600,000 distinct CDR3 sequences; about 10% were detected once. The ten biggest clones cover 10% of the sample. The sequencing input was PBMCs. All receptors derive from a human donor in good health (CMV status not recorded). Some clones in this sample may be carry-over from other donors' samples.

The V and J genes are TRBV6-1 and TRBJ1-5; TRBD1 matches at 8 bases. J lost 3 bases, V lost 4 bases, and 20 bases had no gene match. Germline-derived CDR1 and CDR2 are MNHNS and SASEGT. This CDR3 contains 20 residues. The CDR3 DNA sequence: TGTGCCAGCAGTGTATTCGGACTAGGGCAGGGGGCCGCTTACAATCAGCCCCAGCATTTT. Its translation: CASSVFGLGQGAAYNQPQHF.

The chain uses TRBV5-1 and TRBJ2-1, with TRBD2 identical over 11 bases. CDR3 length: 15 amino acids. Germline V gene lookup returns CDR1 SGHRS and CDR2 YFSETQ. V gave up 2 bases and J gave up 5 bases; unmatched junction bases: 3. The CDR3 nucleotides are TGCGCCAGCAGCTTTAGCGGGGGGGCCGACAATGAGCAGTTCTTC. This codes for CASSFSGGADNEQFF.